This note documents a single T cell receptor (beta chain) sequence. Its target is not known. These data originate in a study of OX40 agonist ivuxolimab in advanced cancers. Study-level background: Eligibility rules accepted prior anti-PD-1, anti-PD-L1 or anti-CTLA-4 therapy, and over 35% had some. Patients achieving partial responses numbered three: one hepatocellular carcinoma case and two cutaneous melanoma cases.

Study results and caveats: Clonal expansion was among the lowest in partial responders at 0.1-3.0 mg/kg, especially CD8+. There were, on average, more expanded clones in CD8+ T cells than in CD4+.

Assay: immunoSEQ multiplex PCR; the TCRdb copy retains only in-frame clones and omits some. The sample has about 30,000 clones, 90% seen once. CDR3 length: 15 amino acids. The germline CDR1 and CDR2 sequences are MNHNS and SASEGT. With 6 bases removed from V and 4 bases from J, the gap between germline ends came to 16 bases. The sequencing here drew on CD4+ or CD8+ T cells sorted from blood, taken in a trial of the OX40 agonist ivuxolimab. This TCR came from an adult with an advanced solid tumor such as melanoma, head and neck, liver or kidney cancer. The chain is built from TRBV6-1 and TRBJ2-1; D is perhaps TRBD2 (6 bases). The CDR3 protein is CASRARGLEYNEQFF. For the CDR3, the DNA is TGTGCCAGCAGGGCGCGGGGACTCGAGTACAATGAGCAGTTCTTC.